This record concerns one TCR beta chain sequence. This record comes from a study of blood T cell repertoires in COVID-19. About the research overall: COVID-19 samples from acute and convalescent phases originated in the United States, Italy and Spain. PBMCs, B-cell-depleted T cells, or T cells were the source of the cDNA or gDNA that made up the material.

Sequenced by immunoSEQ multiplex PCR; TCRdb stores in-frame clones only, minus some. The repertoire has 400,000 or so clones, about 87% of them found once; the top ten carry about 3%. The clonotype comes from a human donor in a cohort sampled during active COVID-19. Sequencing used peripheral blood.

CDR3 DNA: TGCGCCAGCAGCACCGGGACTAGCGGAGGAGGTGTGAGCACCGGGGAGCTGTTTTTT. Amino acids: CASSTGTSGGGVSTGELFF. V and J are TRBV5-1 and TRBJ2-2; 11 bases match TRBD2. The J segment lost 4 bases and the V segment lost 4 bases, leaving 15 bases of the junction unmatched. This CDR3 has 19 residues. In germline, CDR1 is SGHRS, CDR2 YFSETQ.